Presented here are 20 T cell receptor beta chains from one specimen sequenced in a study of blood T cell repertoires in COVID-19. Assay used: immunoSEQ multiplex PCR; TCRdb lists only in-frame clones, some missing. The sample includes just over 300,000 clones, roughly 87% of them seen just once. The source material was PBMCs or T cells enriched from blood (not recorded which). These receptors were obtained from a woman under 30 who had recovered from COVID-19.

The chain joins TRBV5-1 to TRBJ2-7, with no clear D. Germline CDR1 and CDR2: SGHRS and YFSETQ. The CDR3 contains 15 residues. V was clipped by 0 bases and J by 2 bases, with 12 bases between them. CDR3: CASSLDRPPAYEQYF. In DNA, the CDR3 is TGCGCCAGCAGCTTGGATCGCCCCCCGGCCTACGAGCAGTACTTC. The full variable domain, its missing parts supplied by reference TRBV5-1 and TRBJ2-7, is KAGVTQTPRYLIKTRGQQVTLSCSPISGHRSVSWYQQTPGQGLQFLFEYFSETQRNKGNFPGRFSGRQFSNSRSEMNVSTLELGDSALYLCASSLDRPPAYEQYFGPGTRLTVT.

The chain links TRBV4-2 to TRBJ1-5; D perhaps matches TRBD1 (6 bases). V lost 1 base to trimming and J lost 9 bases, with 13 bases between them. CDR1 is LGHNA, CDR2 YNFKEQ, per germline. This CDR3 spans 14 amino acids. The CDR3 protein is CASSQVGAPWPQHF. The CDR3, as DNA: TGTGCCAGCAGCCAAGTGGGGGCTCCGTGGCCCCAGCATTTT.

V and J are TRBV21-1 and TRBJ2-3; the table's D call, TRBD2, was not checked against the DNA. TRBV21-1 is termed a pseudogene. The CDR3 is made up of 14 amino acids. The CDR3 DNA sequence: TGTGTCAGAGGGAGTAGCGGGGGGAGGAATACGCAGTATTTT. Protein: CVRGSSGGRNTQYF.

The V and J genes are TRBV30 and TRBJ1-3; D remains unclear. Germline V gene sequence: CDR1 GTSNPN, CDR2 SVGIG (reference sequence). Trimming stripped 0 bases from V and 7 bases from J, with 13 bases between. This CDR3 is built from 14 residues. CDR3 bases: TGTGCCTGGAGTGTCGGTGGCGGGCTTAACACCATATATTTT. Protein product: CAWSVGGGLNTIYF.

The chain carries TRBV7-9 and TRBJ2-6; D may be TRBD2 (5 bases). The CDR3 is 17 amino acids. V was trimmed by 3 bases and J by 4 bases, leaving 16 bases between them. Germline V gene lookup returns CDR1 SEHNR and CDR2 FQNEAQ (reference sequence). The CDR3 reads CASSFLRAGLGANVLTF. CDR3 nucleotides: TGTGCCAGCAGCTTCCTACGCGCGGGTCTGGGGGCCAACGTCCTGACTTTC.

This clone has just one count. The chain is built from TRBV14 and TRBJ1-1; weak D call: TRBD1 (5 bases). CDR3 length equals 14 residues. Deletions cut 4 bases from V and 4 bases from J, with 13 bases between. Germline CDR1 is SGHDN and CDR2 is FVKESK. The CDR3 sequence: CASSPNSGGTEAFF. CDR3 DNA sequence: TGTGCCAGCAGCCCAAACAGCGGGGGCACTGAAGCTTTCTTT.

This chain links TRBV29-1 with TRBJ1-1; tentatively, D is TRBD1 (6 bases). This CDR3 region has 14 residues. Germline assignment: CDR1 SQVTM and CDR2 ANQGSEA. V lost 5 bases and J lost 6, with 19 bases in between. This CDR3 is CSVRIGGALAEAFF. The CDR3 region has the DNA TGCAGCGTTCGAATTGGGGGGGCCTTGGCTGAAGCTTTCTTT.

This clone has a handful of counts. The rearrangement uses TRBV7-9 and TRBJ1-1; TRBD1 matches 10 bases. Losses at the gene ends were 4 bases for V and 6 bases for J; bases not matched to a gene: 8. Germline values: CDR1 SEHNR, CDR2 FQNEAQ (reference sequence). This CDR3 contains 15 residues. The CDR3 bases are TGTGCCAGCAGCTCCCTGACAGGGGGCAGAGCTGAAGCTTTCTTT. Translation gives CASSSLTGGRAEAFF.

The chain couples TRBV7-9 to TRBJ2-3, with a weak D call TRBD1 (5 bases). This CDR3 has 14 residues. With 0 bases removed from V and 14 bases from J, the gap between germline ends came to 18 bases. Germline V CDR1 and CDR2: SEHNR, FQNEAQ (reference sequence). The DNA of the CDR3 is TGTGCCAGCAGCTTAGCAGGGCCAGGATCAGGGTGGTATTTT. It translates to CASSLAGPGSGWYF.

About this clone: The same CDR3 is also encoded by other DNA sequences in this sample. V usage is TRBV7-2 and J usage is TRBJ2-3, with D perhaps matching TRBD2 (6 bases). Per germline, CDR1 SGHTA and CDR2 FQGNSA. The CDR3 is 13 amino acids. V was shortened by 3 bases and J by 3 bases, with 7 bases between the two germline ends. The CDR3 reads CASSFGGTDTQYF. For the CDR3, the DNA is TGTGCCAGCAGCTTCGGGGGAACAGATACGCAGTATTTT.

This chain joins TRBV19 and TRBJ2-3, with 15 bases fitting TRBD2. CDR1 and CDR2 (germline): LNHDA, SQIVND (reference sequence). V shed 5 bases, J shed 11 bases, and the junction held 8 bases outside the gene matches. There are 15 residues in the CDR3. DNA of the CDR3: TGTGCCAGTAGTTGGACTAGCGGGAGGGCCGAGAAGCAGTATTTT. It encodes CASSWTSGRAEKQYF.

This sequence joins TRBV18 and TRBJ2-7, with D hard to call. From germline, CDR1 is KGHSH and CDR2 LQKENI. V gave up 3 bases and J gave up 2 bases, with 11 bases separating them. The CDR3 is made up of 14 amino acids. In DNA, the CDR3 is TGTGCCAGCTCACCCACCGAGGCAGCCTACGAGCAGTACTTC. It translates to CASSPTEAAYEQYF. Full variable domain (remainder filled in from reference TRBV18 and TRBJ2-7): NAGVMQNPRHLVRRRGQEARLRCSPMKGHSHVYWYRQLPEEGLKFMVYLQKENIIDESGMPKERFSAEFPKEGPSILRIQQVVRGDSAAYFCASSPTEAAYEQYFGPGTRLTVT.

This sequence joins TRBV4-2 and TRBJ1-2; 10 nucleotides match TRBD1. This CDR3 has 14 amino acids. Losses at the gene ends were 2 bases for V and 4 bases for J; bases not matched to a gene: 1. From germline, CDR1 is LGHNA and CDR2 YNFKEQ. The CDR3, as DNA: TGTGCCAGCAGCCAACGGACAGGGGGCTATGGCTACACCTTC. This gives the protein CASSQRTGGYGYTF.

V gene TRBV4-1 combines with J gene TRBJ2-7, with D tentatively TRBD1 (6 bases). The germline V gene has CDR1 MGHRA and CDR2 YSYEKL. The V and J ends lost 1 base and 6 bases respectively, with 25 bases between them. There are 18 residues in the CDR3. The CDR3 DNA sequence: TGCGCCAGCAGCCAAGGACCCCAGGGGCTAGCTGAGACGGGCGAGCAGTACTTC. It codes for CASSQGPQGLAETGEQYF.

The chain links TRBV4-3 to TRBJ1-2, with D possibly matching TRBD1 (5 bases). In germline, CDR1 is LGHNA, CDR2 YSLEER. This CDR3 comprises 14 residues. Trimming took off 2 bases at V and 6 bases at J, with 13 bases between the two ends. CDR3 in amino acids: CASSQLGVGDGYTF. CDR3 DNA sequence: TGCGCCAGCAGCCAATTAGGGGTTGGGGATGGCTACACCTTC.

V usage is TRBV12-5 and J usage is TRBJ1-1; possibly TRBD1 for D (6 bases). This CDR3 contains 15 residues. Trimming stripped 3 bases from V and 4 bases from J, with 15 bases between. Germline-derived CDR1 and CDR2 are LGHNT and FRNRAP. The DNA of the CDR3 is TGTGCTAGTGGTTTAAACAGCAGGGGTATCACTGAAGCTTTCTTT. As protein: CASGLNSRGITEAFF.

V and J are TRBV6-5 and TRBJ1-6; D ambiguous. The CDR3 covers 13 residues. Germline lookup yields CDR1 MNHEY and CDR2 SVGAGI. V gave up 11 bases and J gave up 5 bases, with 13 bases separating them. The CDR3 nucleotides are TGTGCCGCCGGGGTAGAGAATAATTCACCCCTCCACTTT. The encoded protein is CAAGVENNSPLHF.

The rearrangement uses TRBV2 and TRBJ2-3; D gene unclear. Trimming left V 7 bases short and J 1 base short, with 12 bases between. There are 14 residues in the CDR3. Germline V gene sequence: CDR1 SNHLY, CDR2 FYNNEI. This chain's CDR3 is CASMAVPRTDTQYF. CDR3 bases: TGTGCCAGCATGGCGGTGCCCCGCACAGATACGCAGTATTTT.

This clone has just a few counts. The chain is built from TRBV15 and TRBJ2-5, with D perhaps matching TRBD1 (5 bases). V was trimmed by 7 bases and J by 4 bases, leaving 13 bases between them. CDR1 LNHNV and CDR2 YYDKDF come from the germline V gene (reference sequence). CDR3 length: 13 residues. CDR3 sequence (DNA): TGTGCCACCAAGGCGTTTGGGGCAGAGACCCAGTACTTC. Amino acid sequence: CATKAFGAETQYF.

This chain connects TRBV7-9 to TRBJ2-3, with D possibly TRBD2 on 6 matching bases. The V end was cut by 10 bases, the J end by 6 bases, with 20 bases between. Germline assignment: CDR1 SEHNR and CDR2 FQNEAQ (reference sequence). The length of the CDR3 is 14 residues. CDR3 in DNA: TGTGCCAACAACTCCTGGGGGGTCCCGGATACGCAGTATTTT. Translated, it gives CANNSWGVPDTQYF.